The rows below give T cell receptor beta chains drawn from one sample of a study of blood T cells in healthy people across ages. From the 5' RACE reads, TCRdb called clonotypes with MiXCR, one entry per CDR3 protein. Among around 800,000 distinct CDR3 sequences, 20% to 30% were seen once, and the ten largest hold 2.5% to 3.5%. The sample was also reused in another study, on T cells of mothers and their children.

Sequenced sample: blood. These TCRs come from a boy aged 5 to 17 in good health. CDR3s include the opening cysteine and the closing phenylalanine or tryptophan. Each record gives: CDR3 DNA, CDR3 protein, clone size, D gene, J gene, V gene. A D gene is named only where the DNA matches it firmly. Part of the rows lack a size; the others show once, few, many or a class for expanded clones.

TGTGCCAGCAGCCTTTACCAGGGATCTGGTAATCAGCCCCAGCATTTT,CASSLYQGSGNQPQHF,.,.,TRBJ1-5,TRBV7-9
TGTGCCTGGAACCGGGACAGAGGTGAAAAACTGTTTTTT,CAWNRDRGEKLFF,few,TRBD1,TRBJ1-4,TRBV30
TGTGCCAGCAGTCTAACCTGGGGATCAGGGGAGACCCAGTACTTC,CASSLTWGSGETQYF,few,.,TRBJ2-5,TRBV12-3/TRBV12-4
TGCAGTGCCCAGATGCGGTCAGGGGATAATGAAAAACTGTTTTTT,CSAQMRSGDNEKLFF,.,.,TRBJ1-4,TRBV20-1
TGTGCTAGTAGTATACGAGGGGACCAGCCCCAGCATTTT,CASSIRGDQPQHF,.,.,TRBJ1-5,TRBV19
TGTGCCAGCAGTTTGACAGGCCCTGGAAACACCATATATTTT,CASSLTGPGNTIYF,.,.,TRBJ1-3,TRBV5-5
TGTGCCAGCAGCCCGGGGACTAGCGGGGGGCCCGCCTACGAGCAGTACTTC,CASSPGTSGGPAYEQYF,.,TRBD2,TRBJ2-7,TRBV7-9
TGTGCCAGCAGCTTATTAGGACTAGCGGGGGGGGAGACCCAGTACTTC,CASSLLGLAGGETQYF,.,TRBD2,TRBJ2-5,TRBV7-2
TGTGCCACCCTGGGGCCTCCCCGCACAGATACGCAGTATTTT,CATLGPPRTDTQYF,few,.,TRBJ2-3,TRBV6-6
TGCGCCAGCAGCTTGACTAGCGGGGGAACCCAAAACATTCAGTACTTC,CASSLTSGGTQNIQYF,.,TRBD2,TRBJ2-4,TRBV5-1
TGTGCCAGCAGTCAGACAGGGGTAATCACCGGGGAGCTGTTTTTT,CASSQTGVITGELFF,few,TRBD1,TRBJ2-2,TRBV6-1
TGTGCCAGCTCCCACCAGAGGACACCCACTAACTATGGCTACACCTTC,CASSHQRTPTNYGYTF,few,.,TRBJ1-2,TRBV12-3/TRBV12-4
TGTGCCAGCAGCCCAGCCCCAGGGGGCGATGAGCAGTTCTTC,CASSPAPGGDEQFF,few,TRBD1,TRBJ2-1,TRBV7-6
TGTGCCAGCAGCGTCCACTGGAGGAACACCGGGGAGCTGTTTTTT,CASSVHWRNTGELFF,few,.,TRBJ2-2,TRBV9
TGTGCCAGCAGTTTGGGCGGTCCCTCCTACGAGCAGTACTTC,CASSLGGPSYEQYF,many,.,TRBJ2-7,TRBV6-5
TGCAGTGCTAGAGTTCCCCGGGGGAAGGGAAAACTGTTTTTT,CSARVPRGKGKLFF,.,.,TRBJ1-4,TRBV20-1
TGTGCCTGGAGCCTAAAGGGATCCTACGAGCAGTACTTC,CAWSLKGSYEQYF,few,.,TRBJ2-7,TRBV30
TGTGCCAGCAGTTTAGATAGAGGGACAGCGAACTATGGCTACACCTTC,CASSLDRGTANYGYTF,.,TRBD1,TRBJ1-2,TRBV27
TGCGCCAGCAGCTTGATGTTAGGGTCGGCTGACAATGAGCAGTTCTTC,CASSLMLGSADNEQFF,.,.,TRBJ2-1,TRBV5-1
TGTGCCAGCAGCTTAATGGGACTAGACTACAATGAGCAGTTCTTC,CASSLMGLDYNEQFF,.,TRBD2,TRBJ2-1,TRBV7-9
TGCGCCAGCAGCTTGGGGATGGGACAGTCAACCTACGAGCAGTACTTC,CASSLGMGQSTYEQYF,few,TRBD1,TRBJ2-7,TRBV5-1
TGTGCCAGCAGCTTAGAGTCGGGGACTAACACCGGGGAGCTGTTTTTT,CASSLESGTNTGELFF,.,.,TRBJ2-2,TRBV11-2
TGTGCCAGCAGTTACAAGCGGGGGGGCCGAGAGACCCAGTACTTC,CASSYKRGGRETQYF,.,TRBD2,TRBJ2-5,TRBV6-5
TGTTCCAGCAGTTTGGGGGGGGCGCAAATTGATACGCAGTATTTT,CSSSLGGAQIDTQYF,once,.,TRBJ2-3,TRBV12-3/TRBV12-4
TGCGCCAGCAGTGACAGAGGGGACAGGGGTCGAGAGACCCAGTACTTC,CASSDRGDRGRETQYF,.,TRBD1,TRBJ2-5,TRBV10-1
TGTGCCAGCAGCTTAGCGCGGGTCTACGAGCAGTACTTC,CASSLARVYEQYF,.,.,TRBJ2-7,TRBV7-2
TGTGCCAGCAGTTACTCCCGGACAGGGGGCGAAAGTAACGAGCAGTACTTC,CASSYSRTGGESNEQYF,.,TRBD1,TRBJ2-7,TRBV6-5
TGTGCCAGCAGCTTGTTGGGACAGGGGTTCACAGATACGCAGTATTTT,CASSLLGQGFTDTQYF,.,TRBD1,TRBJ2-3,TRBV11-1
TGTGCCAGCAGCATCGGACAGGAGAACTATGGCTACACCTTC,CASSIGQENYGYTF,.,TRBD1,TRBJ1-2,TRBV7-9
TGCGCCAGCAGCTTGGGGTCAATGGGTTCCACTGGGGCCAACGTCCTGACTTTC,CASSLGSMGSTGANVLTF,.,.,TRBJ2-6,TRBV5-1
TGTGCCAGCAGATTGACGGCACTAGCGGGAGGGTTTGAGACCCAGTACTTC,CASRLTALAGGFETQYF,.,TRBD2,TRBJ2-5,TRBV11-2
TGTGCCAGCAGCTTAGAATCCCATCAGCCCCAGCATTTT,CASSLESHQPQHF,.,.,TRBJ1-5,TRBV7-9
TGTGCCACCAATCTCCTGGGGACTGAAGCTTTCTTT,CATNLLGTEAFF,many,.,TRBJ1-1,TRBV2
TGTGCCAGCAGCGCCGGGGAGAACTATGGCTACACCTTC,CASSAGENYGYTF,.,.,TRBJ1-2,TRBV9
TGTGCCACCTGTCCGGGACAGGGAACGGAGACCCAGTACTTC,CATCPGQGTETQYF,few,TRBD1,TRBJ2-5,TRBV10-3
TGTGCCAGCAGCTTAAATTACAGGGGAGTCCACGAGCAGTACTTC,CASSLNYRGVHEQYF,few,TRBD1,TRBJ2-7,TRBV11-3
TGTGCCAGTAGTCGAATTCCTGAAGCTTTCTTT,CASSRIPEAFF,few,.,TRBJ1-1,TRBV19
TGCAGTGCTAAGGAAACTTATGGCTACACCTTC,CSAKETYGYTF,.,.,TRBJ1-2,TRBV20-1
TGTGCCAGCAGACGACAGGGGTACGAGCAGTACTTC,CASRRQGYEQYF,many,TRBD1,TRBJ2-7,TRBV7-9
TGTGCCAGCAGTTCGGGACTAGCGGGGGTAAATGAGCAGTTCTTC,CASSSGLAGVNEQFF,few,TRBD2,TRBJ2-1,TRBV6-6
TGTGCCAGCAGCTTGACTAGCGGGGCGCCCTACGAGCAGTACTTC,CASSLTSGAPYEQYF,.,TRBD2,TRBJ2-7,TRBV5-6
TGCAGTGCTCGGGGAAAAGGGACCCAGTACTTC,CSARGKGTQYF,.,.,TRBJ2-5,TRBV20-1
TGCAGTGCTAACCCCAGGGATTGGAGCACAGATACGCAGTATTTT,CSANPRDWSTDTQYF,.,.,TRBJ2-3,TRBV20-1
TGTGCCAGCTACAGGGGAATGTTGGGTATGAACACTGAAGCTTTCTTT,CASYRGMLGMNTEAFF,few,TRBD1,TRBJ1-1,TRBV2
TGTGCCAGCAGCCGGCCCCCGCTAGCGGGGGGGCCCGCAGATACGCAGTATTTT,CASSRPPLAGGPADTQYF,few,TRBD2,TRBJ2-3,TRBV3-1
TGTGCCAGCACGTTAGATTACTATGGCTACACCTTC,CASTLDYYGYTF,few,.,TRBJ1-2,TRBV2
TGTGCCAGCAGATCAGGACAGGGAGAGACCCAGTACTTC,CASRSGQGETQYF,few,TRBD1,TRBJ2-5,TRBV28
TGTGCCAGCAGTTATCACAGGGGAGCCTCGAAGGGCTACACCTTC,CASSYHRGASKGYTF,few,TRBD1,TRBJ1-2,TRBV6-5
TGTGCCAGCAGTACGACCTACTCTGGAAACACCATATATTTT,CASSTTYSGNTIYF,.,.,TRBJ1-3,TRBV12-3/TRBV12-4
TGCGCCAGCAGCGAAGGGACTAGCGTAAATGAGCAGTTCTTC,CASSEGTSVNEQFF,few,TRBD2,TRBJ2-1,TRBV5-1